The rows below give T cell receptor beta chains drawn from one sample of a study of T cells in Graves' hyperthyroidism and ophthalmopathy. Each CDR3 protein gets one entry after TCRdb re-called the multiplex PCR reads with MiXCR. The sample yields 300,000 to 450,000 distinct CDR3 sequences, roughly 13% seen once. Sequences were obtained from blood. Source of these receptors: a woman in her fifties or sixties with Graves' hyperthyroidism. The CDR3 runs from the conserved cysteine through the conserved F or W. A D gene is named only where the DNA matches it firmly. Clone size is not always given. Where it is, it says once, few, many or a class for expanded clones.

d_call j_call clone_size v_call cdr3_aa cdr3_nt
TRBD2 TRBJ2-7 few TRBV20-1 CSARHSSGPAYEQYF TGCAGTGCTAGACACTCTAGCGGGCCTGCCTACGAGCAGTACTTC
TRBD1 TRBJ1-2 many TRBV12-3/TRBV12-4 CASSSTGVGGYTF TGTGCCAGCAGTTCCACAGGGGTTGGGGGCTACACCTTC
- TRBJ2-7 - TRBV27 CASSLSGFSYEKYF TGTGCCAGCAGTTTGTCGGGCTTTTCCTACGAGAAGTACTTC
TRBD1 TRBJ2-7 few TRBV4-2 CASSPAQGWYEQYF TGTGCCAGCAGCCCCGCACAGGGGTGGTACGAGCAGTACTTC
- TRBJ1-1 many TRBV5-1 CASSLSASTEAFF TGCGCCAGCAGCTTGTCGGCTAGCACTGAAGCTTTCTTT
- TRBJ2-1 - TRBV24-1 CATSDAGDLNNNEQFF TGTGCCACCAGTGATGCTGGGGACCTCAACAACAATGAGCAGTTCTTC
- TRBJ2-7 many TRBV11-2 CASSGLKGEQYF TGTGCCAGCAGCGGACTCAAGGGGGAGCAGTACTTC
- TRBJ2-5 many TRBV12-3/TRBV12-4 CASSSRGVQTQYF TGTGCCAGCAGTAGTCGCGGGGTTCAGACCCAGTACTTC
- TRBJ2-1 - TRBV3-1 CASSQGLAYSNEQFF TGTGCCAGCAGCCAGGGCCTAGCTTACTCCAATGAGCAGTTCTTC
- TRBJ2-5 many TRBV12-3/TRBV12-4 CASSSFPSGPETQYF TGTGCCAGCAGTTCATTCCCCTCGGGGCCAGAGACCCAGTACTTC
TRBD1 TRBJ1-4 few TRBV20-1 CSARGGDRGGEKLFF TGCAGTGCTAGAGGGGGGGACAGGGGAGGCGAAAAACTGTTTTTT
TRBD1 TRBJ2-7 few TRBV19 CASSKGQGSGEQYF TGTGCCAGTAGTAAGGGACAGGGATCTGGGGAGCAGTACTTC